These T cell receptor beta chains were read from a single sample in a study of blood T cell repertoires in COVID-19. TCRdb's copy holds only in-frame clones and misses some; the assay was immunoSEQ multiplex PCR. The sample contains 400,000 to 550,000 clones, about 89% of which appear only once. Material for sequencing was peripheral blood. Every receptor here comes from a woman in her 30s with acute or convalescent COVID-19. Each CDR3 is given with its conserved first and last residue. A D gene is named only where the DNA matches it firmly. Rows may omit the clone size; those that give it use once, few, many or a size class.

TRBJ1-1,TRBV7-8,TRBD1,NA,TGTGCCAGCAGCTCGAAAGTCGCGACAGGGATGAACACTGAAGCTTTCTTT,CASSSKVATGMNTEAFF
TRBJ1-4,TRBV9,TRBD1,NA,TGTGCCAGCAGCGCGGACAGGGTTTCCGGAAAACTGTTTTTT,CASSADRVSGKLFF
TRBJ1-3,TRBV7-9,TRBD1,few,TGTGCCAGCAGCTACGGACAGGGAGATGGAAACACCATATATTTT,CASSYGQGDGNTIYF
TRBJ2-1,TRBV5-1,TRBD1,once,TGCGCCAGCAGCCCGGACAGGGTTCTCTACAATGAGCAGTTCTTC,CASSPDRVLYNEQFF
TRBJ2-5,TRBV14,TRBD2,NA,TGTGCCAGCAGCCAACTAACCCGGACTAGCACAGAGACCCAGTACTTC,CASSQLTRTSTETQYF
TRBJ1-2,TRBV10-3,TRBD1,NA,TGTGCCAACTCGCCAACAGGGGGGGAGGGCTACACCTTC,CANSPTGGEGYTF
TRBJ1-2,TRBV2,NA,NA,TGTGCCAGCAGTTGGAGAGATCAAGGCTATGGCTACACCTTC,CASSWRDQGYGYTF
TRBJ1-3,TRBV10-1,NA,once,TGCGCCAGCTCGTCCTCCTCTGGAAACACCATATATTTT,CASSSSSGNTIYF
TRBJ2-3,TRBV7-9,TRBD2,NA,TGTGCCAGCAGCAACTCGGGACTAGCGGGGGGGCGGTGGGTTATGGATACGCAGTATTTT,CASSNSGLAGGRWVMDTQYF
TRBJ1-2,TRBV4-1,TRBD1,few,TGCGCCAGCAGCCAATCTGGACAGGGAGTTCGAGGCTACACCTTC,CASSQSGQGVRGYTF
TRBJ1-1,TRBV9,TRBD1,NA,TGTGCCAGTAGACAGGGGGCACGCCGCGACACTGAAGCTTTCTTT,CASRQGARRDTEAFF
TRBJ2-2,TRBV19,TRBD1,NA,TGTGCCAGTCTGGACAGGGGGGCGAACACCGGGGAGCTGTTTTTT,CASLDRGANTGELFF
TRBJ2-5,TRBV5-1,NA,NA,TGCGCCAGCAGCCCCTGGACAGAAGAGACCCAGTACTTC,CASSPWTEETQYF
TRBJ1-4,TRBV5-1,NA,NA,TGCGCCAGCAGCCGAACCGGGACAACTAATGAAAAACTGTTTTTT,CASSRTGTTNEKLFF
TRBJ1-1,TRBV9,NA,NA,TGTGCCAGCAGCGGAAGCCTCGATTCCTCCGCTGAAGCTTTCTTT,CASSGSLDSSAEAFF
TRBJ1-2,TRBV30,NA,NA,TGTGCCTGGAGTGTAACAGGCCTGAGTAACTATGGCTACACCTTC,CAWSVTGLSNYGYTF
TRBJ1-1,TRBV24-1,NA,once,TGTGCCACCAGTGATGTGGGGGCGAGCACTGAAGCTTTCTTT,CATSDVGASTEAFF
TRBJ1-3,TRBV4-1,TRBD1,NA,TGCGCCAGCAGCCACGGGACAGCTGGAAACACCATATATTTT,CASSHGTAGNTIYF
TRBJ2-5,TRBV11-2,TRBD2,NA,TGTGCCAGCACCTCCGCCCCGGGGGGGCCCCAAGAGACCCAGTACTTC,CASTSAPGGPQETQYF
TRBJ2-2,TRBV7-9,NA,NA,TGTGCCAGCAGCTTTATGACCCAGCGAAGGAACACCGGGGAGCTGTTTTTT,CASSFMTQRRNTGELFF
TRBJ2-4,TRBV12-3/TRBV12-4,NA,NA,TGTGCCAGCAGGGGGGCGGGGGCATACATTCAGTACTTC,CASRGAGAYIQYF
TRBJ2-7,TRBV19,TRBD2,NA,TGTGCCAGTAGTATTAGCGGGGGGGCCTACGAGCAGTACTTC,CASSISGGAYEQYF
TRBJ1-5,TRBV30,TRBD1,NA,TGTGCCTGGTGCGGACAGGGGGGGCATCAGCCCCAGCATTTT,CAWCGQGGHQPQHF
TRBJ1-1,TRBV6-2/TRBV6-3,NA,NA,TGTGCCAGCAGTTACCCTCAACCGTCACAGGTGGCGGCTTTCTTT,CASSYPQPSQVAAFF
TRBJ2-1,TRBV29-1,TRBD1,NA,TGCAGCGTTGAAGCTCCGACAGGGCTGCCCTACAATGAGCAGTTCTTC,CSVEAPTGLPYNEQFF
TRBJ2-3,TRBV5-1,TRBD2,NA,TGCGCCAGCAGCGAGCGGACTAGCGGGGGCACAGATACGCAGTATTTT,CASSERTSGGTDTQYF
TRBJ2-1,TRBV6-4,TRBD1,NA,TGTGCCGTCCTCGGTGTGGGACAGGGGAACGATGAGCAGTTCTTC,CAVLGVGQGNDEQFF
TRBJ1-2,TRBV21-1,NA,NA,TGTGCCAGCAGTCCCAAAGGACAGCGAACTAACTATGGCTACACCTTC,CASSPKGQRTNYGYTF
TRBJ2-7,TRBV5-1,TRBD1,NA,TGCGCCAGCAGCCGGGACAGGGGGCGATTCTACGAGCAGTACTTC,CASSRDRGRFYEQYF
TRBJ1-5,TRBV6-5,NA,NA,TGTGCCAGCAGTTATTCAGGGAACAATCAGCCCCAGCATTTT,CASSYSGNNQPQHF
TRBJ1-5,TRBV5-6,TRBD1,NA,TGTGCCAGCAGCTTGCTGATCGGACAGGGCCCCAATCAGCCCCAGCATTTT,CASSLLIGQGPNQPQHF
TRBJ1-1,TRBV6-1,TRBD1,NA,TGTGCCAGCAGTGAATACAGGGGGAAAGTAACTGAAGCTTTCTTT,CASSEYRGKVTEAFF